Presented here are 26 T cell receptor beta chains from one specimen sequenced in a study of T cell responses to AZD1222 COVID-19 vaccine. The table came from immunoSEQ multiplex PCR; TCRdb's copy has only in-frame clones and leaves some out. Among 150,000 or so clones listed, under 95% were seen once. The material sequenced was peripheral blood, taken on day 0 of AZD1222 vaccination. The receptors here all came from an adult in good health.

Here the CDR3 reads CASWASTEQYF. In nucleotides, the CDR3 is TGCGCCTCGTGGGCCAGTACCGAGCAGTACTTC. The chain uses TRBV10-2 and TRBJ2-7; D gene ambiguous. Trimming cost V 11 bases and J 6 bases, with 14 bases left between them. The CDR3 is 11 amino acids. The germline V gene has CDR1 WSHSY and CDR2 SAAADI.

The V and J genes are TRBV11-2 and TRBJ2-2; the D call may be TRBD1 or TRBD2 (7 bases each). This CDR3 has 15 amino acids. The V and J ends lost 4 bases and 6 bases respectively, with 15 bases between them. Germline V CDR1 and CDR2: SGHAT, FQNNGV. For the CDR3, the DNA is TGTGCCAGCAGCTCCCGACAGGGAGGGGCCGGGGAGCTGTTTTTT. Amino acid sequence: CASSSRQGGAGELFF.

The chain is built from TRBV7-9 and TRBJ1-1; weak D call: TRBD1 (5 bases). The CDR3 loop spans 13 amino acids. Germline CDR1 is SEHNR and CDR2 is FQNEAQ (reference sequence). Trimming removed 3 bases at V and 4 bases at J, with 9 bases between. The CDR3 loop is CASSFSGTTEAFF. CDR3 nucleotide sequence: TGTGCCAGCAGCTTCTCGGGGACCACTGAAGCTTTCTTT.

The count of this clone is one. The gene calls are TRBV2 and TRBJ1-1; 8 positions agree with TRBD1. Germline V CDR1 and CDR2: SNHLY, FYNNEI. The CDR3 extends over 14 amino acids. The junction had 3 bases not matched to a gene; V was cut back by 4 bases and J by 2 bases. The CDR3 is CASSGQGRNTEAFF. The CDR3 nucleotides read TGTGCCAGCAGTGGACAGGGGAGAAACACTGAAGCTTTCTTT.

This chain joins TRBV27 and TRBJ1-1; D not certain. Germline loops: CDR1 MNHEY, CDR2 SMNVEV (reference sequence). The CDR3 length is 13 residues. The V end lost 7 bases, the J end lost 2 bases, and 11 bases lay between the germline ends. The CDR3 nucleotides are TGTGCCAGCAACCTCGGGCGAAACACTGAAGCTTTCTTT. This encodes CASNLGRNTEAFF.

The V call is TRBV6-5, the J call TRBJ1-2; 8 bases map to TRBD1. The CDR3 extends over 13 amino acids. Looked up from germline, CDR1 is MNHEY and CDR2 is SVGAGI. Trimming took 4 bases from V and 8 from J; bases not matched to a gene: 6. CDR3 sequence reads: CASSSSTGEGYTF. The DNA of the CDR3 is TGTGCCAGCAGTTCCTCGACAGGGGAGGGCTACACCTTC.

The chain couples TRBV12-3 or TRBV12-4 to TRBJ1-2; D ambiguous. V lost 4 bases and J lost 4, with 4 bases in between. The CDR3 covers 11 residues. The CDR3 DNA reads as TGTGCCAGCAGTTACGGCTATGGCTACACCTTC. It translates to CASSYGYGYTF.

This chain uses TRBV27 with TRBJ1-5, with D unclear. Trimming shortened V by 1 base and J by 2 bases, and 6 bases separated the two germline ends. The germline V gene encodes CDR1 MNHEY and CDR2 SMNVEV (reference sequence). The CDR3 consists of 14 residues. DNA of the CDR3: TGTGCCAGCAGTTTATTGACCGGCAATCAGCCCCAGCATTTT. Protein product: CASSLLTGNQPQHF.

V and J are TRBV7-2 and TRBJ1-5, with 8 positions matching TRBD1. With V trimmed by 3 bases and J by 6 bases, 4 bases remained unmatched. The germline gives CDR1 SGHTA, CDR2 FQGNSA. The CDR3 is 14 residues long. The CDR3 region has the DNA TGTGCCAGCAGCTTGGACAGGGCTCGTCAGCCCCAGCATTTT. The encoded protein is CASSLDRARQPQHF.

This clone was found once. The chain combines TRBV27 with TRBJ2-7; TRBD1 agrees at 12 bases. The CDR3 has 16 amino acids. The germline CDR1 and CDR2 sequences are MNHEY and SMNVEV (reference sequence). Unmatched junction bases numbered 12, after V lost 5 bases and J lost 7 bases. The CDR3 sequence is CASSIRPGQGAGEQYF. Written as DNA, the CDR3 is TGTGCCAGCAGTATAAGACCGGGACAGGGGGCGGGTGAGCAGTACTTC.

This chain links TRBV24-1 with TRBJ2-1, with D maybe TRBD2 (5 bases). The CDR3 sequence is 13 residues long. V shed 7 bases and J shed 3 bases, with 9 bases lying between them. Germline V CDR1 and CDR2: KGHDR, SFDVKD. The CDR3 DNA reads as TGTGCCACCAGGGACTCCAACTACAATGAGCAGTTCTTC. Translation gives CATRDSNYNEQFF.

The chain links TRBV16 to TRBJ2-7; TRBD1 aligns across 8 bases. V lost 0 bases and J lost 5; bases outside the gene matches: 15. Per germline, CDR1 KGHSY and CDR2 FQNENV. This CDR3 is built from 18 residues. CDR3 protein: CASSQSIGTGLASDEQYF. Written as DNA, the CDR3 is TGTGCCAGCAGCCAATCGATAGGGACAGGCCTTGCAAGCGACGAGCAGTACTTC.

The rearrangement joins TRBV19 to TRBJ1-5; possible D gene TRBD1, 5 bases. Trimming took off 6 bases at V and 5 bases at J, with 11 bases between the two ends. The CDR3 covers 13 residues. Germline V gene sequence: CDR1 LNHDA, CDR2 SQIVND (reference sequence). The CDR3 loop is CASRLGEYQPQHF. CDR3 DNA: TGTGCCAGTAGACTGGGGGAGTATCAGCCCCAGCATTTT.

This clone was observed a handful of times. The DNA for the CDR3 is TGTGCCAGCAGCTTATCGGCTAGCGGGCCCTACGAGCAGTACTTC. Translated, it gives CASSLSASGPYEQYF. The chain carries TRBV11-2 and TRBJ2-7; 8 bases match TRBD2. The germline V gene has CDR1 SGHAT and CDR2 FQNNGV. V lost 2 bases to trimming and J lost 2 bases; unmatched junction nucleotides: 5. CDR3 length: 15 amino acids.

J is TRBJ1-5 and V is TRBV7-9; D ambiguous. V was pared by 5 bases and J by 0 bases, with 20 bases between. The germline gives CDR1 SEHNR, CDR2 FQNEAQ (reference sequence). The CDR3 is 18 residues long. The CDR3 bases are TGTGCCAGCAGCCTCTCGGGCCTGAGGGATATTAGCAATCAGCCCCAGCATTTT. It codes for CASSLSGLRDISNQPQHF.

The genes are TRBV5-1 and TRBJ2-3; D unresolved. The germline V gene encodes CDR1 SGHRS and CDR2 YFSETQ. The V and J ends lost 0 bases and 1 base respectively, with 9 bases between them. The CDR3 totals 15 residues. CDR3 loop: CASSLADLGTDTQYF. The CDR3 bases are TGCGCCAGCAGCTTGGCCGACCTTGGCACAGATACGCAGTATTTT.

The chain carries TRBV29-1 and TRBJ1-2; D call uncertain. Germline V CDR1 and CDR2: SQVTM, ANQGSEA. V lost 2 bases and J lost 2, with 12 bases in between. The CDR3 length is 14 residues. The DNA of the CDR3 is TGCAGCGTTGAAATTGGGGTCCAGAACTATGGCTACACCTTC. Residues: CSVEIGVQNYGYTF.

This chain connects TRBV27 to TRBJ2-7; D is perhaps TRBD1 (6 bases). Per germline, CDR1 MNHEY and CDR2 SMNVEV (reference sequence). V lost 6 bases to trimming and J lost 4 bases, with 19 bases between them. The CDR3 contains 15 residues. For the CDR3, the DNA is TGTGCCAGCAGCCCCCAAGGGGGTGCAATTTACGAGCAGTACTTC. It is translated as CASSPQGGAIYEQYF.

The DNA of the CDR3 is TGTGCCAGCAGCTTGGGACGCGTGAGCTCCTATAATTCACCCCTCCACTTT. It translates to CASSLGRVSSYNSPLHF. V usage is TRBV7-8 and J usage is TRBJ1-6, with D possibly matching TRBD1 (5 bases). Germline assignment: CDR1 SGHVS and CDR2 FQNEAQ. Trimming took 3 bases from V and 0 from J, leaving 12 bases between them. This CDR3 contains 17 residues. Supplemented by reference TRBV7-8 and TRBJ1-6, the full variable domain reads GAGVSQSPRYKVAKRGQDVALRCDPISGHVSLFWYQQALGQGPEFLTYFQNEAQLDKSGLPSDRFFAERPEGSVSTLKIQRTQQEDSAVYLCASSLGRVSSYNSPLHFGNGTRLTVT.

This rearrangement joins TRBV5-1 to TRBJ1-2, with 7 bases aligning to TRBD1. V lost 1 base and J lost 3; bases outside the gene matches: 6. The CDR3 spans 15 residues. The germline CDR1 and CDR2 sequences are SGHRS and YFSETQ. CDR3 nucleotide sequence: TGCGCCAGCAGCTTGTCTAGGGGGCGCGACTATGGCTACACCTTC. It is translated as CASSLSRGRDYGYTF.

This chain links TRBV11-3 with TRBJ2-7; no firm D call. The germline CDR1 and CDR2 sequences are SGHNT and YENEEA. V lost 4 bases, J lost 0 bases, and 7 bases lay in between. There are 13 residues in the CDR3. The CDR3 region has the DNA TGTGCCAGCAGCTCCAGGAGCTCCTACGAGCAGTACTTC. It encodes CASSSRSSYEQYF.

A single count supports this clone. The chain joins TRBV18 to TRBJ1-5; D unresolved. Germline V lookup: CDR1 KGHSH, CDR2 LQKENI. Trimming shortened V by 6 bases and J by 2 bases, and 11 bases separated the two germline ends. The CDR3 has 14 residues. CDR3 sequence: CASSPDGGNQPQHF. CDR3 nucleotides: TGTGCCAGCTCCCCCGATGGGGGCAATCAGCCCCAGCATTTT.

This rearrangement joins TRBV5-1 to TRBJ2-5, with 7 bases lining up with TRBD2. CDR1 is SGHRS, CDR2 YFSETQ, per germline. Losses at the gene ends were 4 bases for V and 8 bases for J; bases not matched to a gene: 8. The CDR3 contains 13 residues. CDR3 bases: TGCGCCAGCAGCCGGGGGGTTTTTGATACCCAGTACTTC. Translating gives CASSRGVFDTQYF.

The V call is TRBV5-1, the J call TRBJ2-5; TRBD1 agrees at 7 bases. This CDR3 is 14 amino acids long. The ends lost 3 bases at V and 1 base at J; junction bases unmatched: 3. Germline V lookup: CDR1 SGHRS, CDR2 YFSETQ. CDR3 residues: CASSSGTAQETQYF. The CDR3 bases are TGCGCCAGCAGCTCAGGGACAGCCCAAGAGACCCAGTACTTC.

This chain connects TRBV18 to TRBJ2-3, with a possible D match to TRBD1 (6 bases). This CDR3 comprises 16 residues. CDR1 KGHSH and CDR2 LQKENI come from the germline V gene. V was shortened by 1 base and J by 1 base, with 12 bases between the two germline ends. The CDR3 coding sequence is TGTGCCAGCTCACCACGGGGGCACGTCGGCACAGATACGCAGTATTTT. It translates to CASSPRGHVGTDTQYF.

This rearrangement joins TRBV18 to TRBJ2-2; D is tentatively TRBD1 or TRBD2 (5 bases each). Germline V CDR1 and CDR2: KGHSH, LQKENI. The CDR3 is made up of 16 amino acids. The V and J ends lost 4 bases and 2 bases respectively, with 14 bases between them. CDR3 DNA: TGTGCCAGCTCACGCAACCCGGGACCTAACACCGGGGAGCTGTTTTTT. Protein: CASSRNPGPNTGELFF.